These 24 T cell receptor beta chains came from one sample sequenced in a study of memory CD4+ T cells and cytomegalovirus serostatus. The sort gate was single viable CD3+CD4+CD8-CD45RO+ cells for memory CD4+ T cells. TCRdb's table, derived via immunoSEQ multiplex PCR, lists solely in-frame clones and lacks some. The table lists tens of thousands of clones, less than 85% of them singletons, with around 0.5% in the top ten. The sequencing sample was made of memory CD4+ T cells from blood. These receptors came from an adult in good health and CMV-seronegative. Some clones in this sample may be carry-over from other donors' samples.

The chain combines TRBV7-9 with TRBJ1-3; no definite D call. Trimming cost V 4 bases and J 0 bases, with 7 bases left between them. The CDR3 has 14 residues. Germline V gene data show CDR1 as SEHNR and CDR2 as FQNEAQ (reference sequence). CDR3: CASSSLSSGNTIYF. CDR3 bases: TGTGCCAGCAGCTCCTTGTCCTCTGGAAACACCATATATTTT.

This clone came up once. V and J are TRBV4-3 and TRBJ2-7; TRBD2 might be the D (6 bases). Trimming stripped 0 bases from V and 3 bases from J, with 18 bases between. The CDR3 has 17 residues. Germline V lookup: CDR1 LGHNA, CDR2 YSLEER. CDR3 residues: CASSQEVAWDLRYEQYF. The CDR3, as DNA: TGCGCCAGCAGCCAAGAGGTGGCATGGGACTTACGCTACGAGCAGTACTTC.

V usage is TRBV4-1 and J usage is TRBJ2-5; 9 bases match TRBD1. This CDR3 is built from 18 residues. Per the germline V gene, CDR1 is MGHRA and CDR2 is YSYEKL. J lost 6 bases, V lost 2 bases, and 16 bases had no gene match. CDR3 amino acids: CASSQLSRRGQGGQTQYF. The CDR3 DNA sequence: TGCGCCAGCAGCCAACTATCTCGGAGGGGACAGGGTGGACAGACCCAGTACTTC.

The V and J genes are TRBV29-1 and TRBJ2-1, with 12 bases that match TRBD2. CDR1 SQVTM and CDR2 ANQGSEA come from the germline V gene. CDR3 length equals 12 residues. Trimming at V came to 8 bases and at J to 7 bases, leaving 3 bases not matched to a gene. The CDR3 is CSLTSGRNEQFF. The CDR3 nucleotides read TGCAGCCTCACTAGCGGGAGGAATGAGCAGTTCTTC.

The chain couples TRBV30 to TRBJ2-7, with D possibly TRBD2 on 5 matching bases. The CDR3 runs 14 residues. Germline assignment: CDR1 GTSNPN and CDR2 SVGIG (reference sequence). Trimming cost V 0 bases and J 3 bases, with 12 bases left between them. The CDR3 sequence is CAWSVRGWSYEQYF. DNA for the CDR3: TGTGCCTGGAGTGTAAGAGGGTGGAGCTACGAGCAGTACTTC.

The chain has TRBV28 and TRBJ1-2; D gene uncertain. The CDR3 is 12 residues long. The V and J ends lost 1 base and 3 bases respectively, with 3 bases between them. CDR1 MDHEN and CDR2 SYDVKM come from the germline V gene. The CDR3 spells CASSLSDYGYTF. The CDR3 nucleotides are TGTGCCAGCAGTTTATCCGACTATGGCTACACCTTC.

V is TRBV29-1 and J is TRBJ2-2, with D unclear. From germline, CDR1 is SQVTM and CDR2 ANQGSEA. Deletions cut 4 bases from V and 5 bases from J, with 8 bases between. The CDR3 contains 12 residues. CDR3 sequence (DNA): TGCAGCGTTGGTCCCGAGACCGGGGAGCTGTTTTTT. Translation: CSVGPETGELFF.

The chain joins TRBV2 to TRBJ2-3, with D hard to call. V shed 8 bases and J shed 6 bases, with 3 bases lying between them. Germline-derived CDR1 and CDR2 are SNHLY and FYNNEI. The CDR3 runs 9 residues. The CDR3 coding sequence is TGTGCCAGCGGGGATACGCAGTATTTT. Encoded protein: CASGDTQYF. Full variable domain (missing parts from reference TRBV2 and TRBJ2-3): EPEVTQTPSHQVTQMGQEVILRCVPISNHLYFYWYRQILGQKVEFLVSFYNNEISEKSEIFDDQFSVERPDGSNFTLKIRSTKLEDSAMYFCASGDTQYFGPGTRLTVL.

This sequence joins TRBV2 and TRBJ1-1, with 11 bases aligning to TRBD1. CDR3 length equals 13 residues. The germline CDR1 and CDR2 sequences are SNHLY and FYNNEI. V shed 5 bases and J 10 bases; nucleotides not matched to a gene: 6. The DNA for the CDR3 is TGTGCCAGCAGTCCGGACAGGGGGCTGACAGCTTTCTTT. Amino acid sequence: CASSPDRGLTAFF.

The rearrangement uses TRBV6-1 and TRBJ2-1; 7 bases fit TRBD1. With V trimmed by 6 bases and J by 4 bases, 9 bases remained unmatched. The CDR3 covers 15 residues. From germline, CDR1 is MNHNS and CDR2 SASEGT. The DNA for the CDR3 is TGTGCCAGCAGCATACAGGGGTCCGTATACAATGAGCAGTTCTTC. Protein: CASSIQGSVYNEQFF.

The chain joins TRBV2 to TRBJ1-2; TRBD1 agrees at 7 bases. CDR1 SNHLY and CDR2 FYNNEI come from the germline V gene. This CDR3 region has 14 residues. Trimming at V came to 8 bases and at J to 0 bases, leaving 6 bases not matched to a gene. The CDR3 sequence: CASLFGTANYGYTF. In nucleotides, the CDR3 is TGTGCCAGCCTTTTTGGGACAGCTAACTATGGCTACACCTTC.

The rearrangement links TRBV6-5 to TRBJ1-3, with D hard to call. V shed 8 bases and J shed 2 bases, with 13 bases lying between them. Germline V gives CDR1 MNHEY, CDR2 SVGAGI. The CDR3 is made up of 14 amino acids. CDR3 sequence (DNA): TGTGCCAGCGCGGAGGACCCCCCTGGAAACACCATATATTTT. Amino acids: CASAEDPPGNTIYF.

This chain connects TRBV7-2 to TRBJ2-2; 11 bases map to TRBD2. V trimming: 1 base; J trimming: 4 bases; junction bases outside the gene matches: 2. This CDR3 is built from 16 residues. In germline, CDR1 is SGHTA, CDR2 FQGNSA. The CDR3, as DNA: TGTGCCAGCAGCTTAGGTAGCGGGAGGGCCACCGGGGAGCTGTTTTTT. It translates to CASSLGSGRATGELFF. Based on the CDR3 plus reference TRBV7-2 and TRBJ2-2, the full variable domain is GAGVSQSPSNKVTEKGKDVELRCDPISGHTALYWYRQSLGQGLEFLIYFQGNSAPDKSGLPSDRFSAERTGGSVSTLTIQRTQQEDSAVYLCASSLGSGRATGELFFGEGSRLTVL.

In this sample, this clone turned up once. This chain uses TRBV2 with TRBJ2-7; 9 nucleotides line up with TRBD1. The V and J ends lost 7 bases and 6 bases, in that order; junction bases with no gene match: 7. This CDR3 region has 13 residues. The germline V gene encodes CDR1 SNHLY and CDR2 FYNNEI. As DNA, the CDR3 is TGTGCCAGCAACAGGGACAGGGAAACCGAGCAGTACTTC. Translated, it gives CASNRDRETEQYF.

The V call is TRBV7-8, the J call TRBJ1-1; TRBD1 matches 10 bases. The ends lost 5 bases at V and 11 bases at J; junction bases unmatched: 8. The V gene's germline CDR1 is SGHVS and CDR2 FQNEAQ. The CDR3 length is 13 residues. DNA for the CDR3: TGTGCCAGCAGCATCCGGGACAGGGGATTGGCTTTCTTT. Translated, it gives CASSIRDRGLAFF.

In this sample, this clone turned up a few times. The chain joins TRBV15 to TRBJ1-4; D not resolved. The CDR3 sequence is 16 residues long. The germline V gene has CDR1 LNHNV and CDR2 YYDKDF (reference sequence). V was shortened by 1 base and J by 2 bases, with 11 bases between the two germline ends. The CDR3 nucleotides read TGTGCCACCAGCAGAGCCTTTCAGGCCACTAATGAAAAACTGTTTTTT. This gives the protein CATSRAFQATNEKLFF.

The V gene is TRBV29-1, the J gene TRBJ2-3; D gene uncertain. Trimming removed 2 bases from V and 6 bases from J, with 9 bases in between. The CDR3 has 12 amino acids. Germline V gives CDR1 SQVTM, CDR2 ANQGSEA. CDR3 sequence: CSVEPTPDTQYF. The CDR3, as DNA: TGCAGCGTTGAACCAACCCCCGATACGCAGTATTTT.

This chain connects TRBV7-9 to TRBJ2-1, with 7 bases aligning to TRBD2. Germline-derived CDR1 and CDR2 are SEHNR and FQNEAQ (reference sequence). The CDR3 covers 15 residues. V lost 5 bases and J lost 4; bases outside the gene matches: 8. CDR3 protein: CASSRGTMGYNEQFF. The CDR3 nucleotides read TGTGCCAGCAGCCGGGGGACTATGGGATACAATGAGCAGTTCTTC.

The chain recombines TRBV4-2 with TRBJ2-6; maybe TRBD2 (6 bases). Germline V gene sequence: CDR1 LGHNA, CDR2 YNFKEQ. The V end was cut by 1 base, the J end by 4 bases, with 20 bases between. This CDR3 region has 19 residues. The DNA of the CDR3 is TGTGCCAGCAGCCAAGTCGTAAGTGGAGGGGCTCTGGGGGCCAACGTCCTGACTTTC. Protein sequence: CASSQVVSGGALGANVLTF.

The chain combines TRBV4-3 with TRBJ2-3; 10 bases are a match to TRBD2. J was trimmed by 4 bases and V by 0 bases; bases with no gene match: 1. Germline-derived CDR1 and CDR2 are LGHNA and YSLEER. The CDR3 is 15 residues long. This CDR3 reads CASSQELAGADTQYF. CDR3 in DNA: TGCGCCAGCAGCCAAGAGCTAGCGGGAGCAGATACGCAGTATTTT.

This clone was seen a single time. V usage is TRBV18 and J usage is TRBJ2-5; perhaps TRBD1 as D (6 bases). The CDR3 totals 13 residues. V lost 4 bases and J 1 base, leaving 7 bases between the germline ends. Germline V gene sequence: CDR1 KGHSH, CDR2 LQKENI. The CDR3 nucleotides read TGTGCCAGCTCACACAGGGTCCAAGAGACCCAGTACTTC. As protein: CASSHRVQETQYF.

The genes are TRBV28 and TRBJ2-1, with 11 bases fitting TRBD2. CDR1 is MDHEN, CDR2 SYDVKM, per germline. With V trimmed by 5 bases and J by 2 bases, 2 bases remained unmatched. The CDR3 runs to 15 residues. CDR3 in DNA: TGTGCCAGCAGTCTTAGCGGGAGGGCCTACAATGAGCAGTTCTTC. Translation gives CASSLSGRAYNEQFF.

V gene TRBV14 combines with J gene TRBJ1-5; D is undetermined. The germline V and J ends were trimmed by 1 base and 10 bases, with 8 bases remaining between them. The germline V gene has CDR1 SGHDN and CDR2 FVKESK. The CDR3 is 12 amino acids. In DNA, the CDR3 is TGTGCCAGCAGCCAAGGGACGGACCCCCAGCATTTT. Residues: CASSQGTDPQHF.

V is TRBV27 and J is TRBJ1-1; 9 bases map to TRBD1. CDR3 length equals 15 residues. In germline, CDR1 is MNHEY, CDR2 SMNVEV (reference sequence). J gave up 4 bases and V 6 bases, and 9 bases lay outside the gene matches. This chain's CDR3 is CASSTFRQGGTEAFF. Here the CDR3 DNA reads TGTGCCAGCAGCACCTTCAGACAGGGGGGCACTGAAGCTTTCTTT.